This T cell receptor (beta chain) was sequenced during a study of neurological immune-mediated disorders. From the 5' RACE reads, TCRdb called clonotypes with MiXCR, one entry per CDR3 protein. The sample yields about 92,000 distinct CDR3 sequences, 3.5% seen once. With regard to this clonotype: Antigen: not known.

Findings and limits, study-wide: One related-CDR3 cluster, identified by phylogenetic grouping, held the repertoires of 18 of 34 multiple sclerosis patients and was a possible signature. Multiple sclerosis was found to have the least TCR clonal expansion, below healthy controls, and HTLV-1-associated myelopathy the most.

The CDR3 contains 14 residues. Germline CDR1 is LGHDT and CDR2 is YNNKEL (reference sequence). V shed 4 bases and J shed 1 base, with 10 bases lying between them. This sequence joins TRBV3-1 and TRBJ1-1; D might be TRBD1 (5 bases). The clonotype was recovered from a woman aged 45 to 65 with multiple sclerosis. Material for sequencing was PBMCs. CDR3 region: CASSPFGGNTEAFF. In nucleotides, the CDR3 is TGTGCCAGCAGCCCTTTTGGGGGGAACACTGAAGCTTTCTTT.